The 26 T cell receptor beta chains listed next were all sequenced from one sample in a study of CD8 T cells in Susac syndrome. The RNA input was 0.5 to 1 ug, and it was reverse transcribed with random hexamers. TCRdb re-called the immunoSEQ multiplex PCR reads through MiXCR, storing one row per CDR3 protein. There are 100,000 to 150,000 distinct CDR3 sequences in the sample; around 75% occur only once, and 0.45% to 0.65% lies in the top ten. The specimen sequenced was CD8+ T cells from PBMCs. These receptors came from a human donor with multiple sclerosis.

Written as DNA, the CDR3 is TGCGCCAGCAGCCAAGATGGGCAGGGAGTTTCACCCCTCCACTTT. Amino acids: CASSQDGQGVSPLHF. This chain links TRBV4-1 with TRBJ1-6; the D gene is possibly TRBD1 (5 bases). Trimming cost V 0 bases and J 9 bases, with 12 bases left between them. Per germline, CDR1 MGHRA and CDR2 YSYEKL. The CDR3 length is 15 residues.

The chain recombines TRBV9 with TRBJ1-2; D gene uncertain. V was clipped by 3 bases and J by 1 base, with 7 bases between them. This CDR3 comprises 13 residues. Per germline, CDR1 SGDLS and CDR2 YYNGEE. CDR3 in amino acids: CASSAQVNYGYTF. In DNA form, the CDR3 reads TGTGCCAGCAGCGCGCAGGTTAACTATGGCTACACCTTC.

V is TRBV6-5 and J is TRBJ1-1; TRBD1 matches at 9 bases. Germline CDR1 MNHEY, CDR2 SVGAGI. The CDR3 is made up of 16 amino acids. Losses at the gene ends were 2 bases for V and 3 bases for J; bases not matched to a gene: 7. CDR3 in DNA: TGTGCCAGCAGTTACAATCCGGACAGGGGTGACACTGAAGCTTTCTTT. This codes for CASSYNPDRGDTEAFF.

A note on this clonotype: The junction shows a germline mismatch at one end, possibly a read error. The chain has TRBV12-3 or TRBV12-4 and TRBJ2-7; D not certain. The CDR3 contains 14 residues. The CDR3 coding sequence is TGTGCCAGCAGTGTGGCTTTCACTGGTGACGAGCGGTACTTC. Its protein product is CASSVAFTGDERYF.

This clonotype was observed a few times. The genes are TRBV10-3 and TRBJ1-6; D is unresolved. V lost 7 bases and J lost 6, with 7 bases in between. The CDR3 has 12 residues. Germline V gene sequence: CDR1 ENHRY, CDR2 SYGVKD. CDR3 sequence: CAIKEGNSPLHF. The CDR3 bases are TGTGCCATCAAGGAGGGTAATTCACCCCTCCACTTT.

V is TRBV5-5 and J is TRBJ1-6; perhaps TRBD1 as D (5 bases). This CDR3 region has 15 residues. Germline-derived CDR1 and CDR2 are SGHKS and YYEKEE (reference sequence). Trimming cost V 0 bases and J 8 bases, with 12 bases left between them. For the CDR3, the DNA is TGTGCCAGCAGCTTGGAGGGGCACGGGGATTCACCCCTCCACTTT. The encoded protein is CASSLEGHGDSPLHF.

The V call is TRBV20-1, the J call TRBJ1-5, with 9 positions matching TRBD1. Losses at the gene ends were 4 bases for V and 7 bases for J; bases not matched to a gene: 14. The CDR3 loop spans 16 amino acids. The germline gives CDR1 DFQATT, CDR2 SNEGSKA (reference sequence). The CDR3 loop reads CSATDDTGTGIQPQHF. Written as DNA, the CDR3 is TGCAGTGCTACCGACGATACCGGGACAGGGATACAGCCCCAGCATTTT.

The V and J genes are TRBV20-1 and TRBJ2-1; 10 nucleotides align to TRBD2. Germline assignment: CDR1 DFQATT and CDR2 SNEGSKA (reference sequence). The trim removed 0 bases at V and 8 bases at J, leaving 10 bases unmatched. The CDR3 is 16 amino acids. The CDR3 loop is CSARDPKREGIDEQFF. CDR3 nucleotides: TGCAGTGCTAGAGATCCCAAGCGGGAGGGCATCGATGAGCAGTTCTTC.

V usage is TRBV14 and J usage is TRBJ1-1; D is uncertain. V was shortened by 1 base and J by 11 bases, with 11 bases between the two germline ends. The CDR3 totals 12 residues. Germline V lookup: CDR1 SGHDN, CDR2 FVKESK. The DNA of the CDR3 is TGTGCCAGCAGCCAAGGGACCCGCGGGGCTTTCTTT. This translates into CASSQGTRGAFF.

V gene TRBV12-3 or TRBV12-4 combines with J gene TRBJ2-3; perhaps TRBD1 as D (7 bases). V lost 6 bases to trimming and J lost 1 base, with 14 bases between them. The CDR3 consists of 15 residues. The CDR3 is CASSHPRGGTDTQYF. In nucleotides, the CDR3 is TGTGCCAGCAGCCACCCCAGGGGGGGCACAGATACGCAGTATTTT.

In its sample, this clonotype was seen once. V usage is TRBV7-9 and J usage is TRBJ2-7; 16 positions agree with TRBD2. CDR1 and CDR2 from the germline V gene are SEHNR and FQNEAQ (reference sequence). The CDR3 runs 16 residues. V was clipped by 5 bases and J by 6 bases; unmatched bases: 7. The CDR3 spells CASSEGLAGGRGEQYF. DNA for the CDR3: TGTGCCAGCAGCGAGGGACTAGCGGGGGGGCGTGGCGAGCAGTACTTC.

The chain links TRBV7-2 to TRBJ1-5, with D unclear. This CDR3 spans 18 amino acids. Per germline, CDR1 SGHTA and CDR2 FQGNSA. The ends were cut back, 4 bases at V and 0 bases at J, with 19 bases in the middle. The CDR3 protein is CASSSHPNRNLSNQPQHF. CDR3 nucleotide sequence: TGTGCCAGCAGCTCACACCCCAACCGCAACCTTAGCAATCAGCCCCAGCATTTT.

The chain combines TRBV7-9 with TRBJ1-1; D ambiguous. With 2 bases removed from V and 4 bases from J, the gap between germline ends came to 14 bases. The length of the CDR3 is 15 residues. Germline lookup yields CDR1 SEHNR and CDR2 FQNEAQ (reference sequence). CDR3 DNA sequence: TGTGCCAGCAGCTTAACGTTTGGGTTCATCACTGAAGCTTTCTTT. As protein: CASSLTFGFITEAFF.

This chain uses TRBV5-4 with TRBJ1-4; D call uncertain. The CDR3 is made up of 16 amino acids. V was trimmed by 2 bases and J by 2 bases, leaving 13 bases between them. Germline CDR1 SGHNT, CDR2 YYREEE (reference sequence). CDR3 DNA sequence: TGTGCCAGCAGCTTTCTTGGAGAGGTCACTAATGAAAAACTGTTTTTT. It encodes CASSFLGEVTNEKLFF.

The J gene is TRBJ2-1, the V gene TRBV6-4; TRBD1 agrees at 8 bases. Germline trimming cut 10 bases from V and 0 bases from J; bases unmatched to any gene: 8. Germline V gives CDR1 MRHNA, CDR2 SNTAGT. The CDR3 consists of 15 residues. The DNA for the CDR3 is TGTGCCATCACAGGGGGTCTAGACTCCTACAATGAGCAGTTCTTC. As protein: CAITGGLDSYNEQFF.

This clonotype was observed once. The chain links TRBV12-5 to TRBJ1-1, with D uncertain. The V end lost 4 bases, the J end lost 1 base, and 4 bases lay between the germline ends. Germline CDR1 and CDR2: LGHNT and FRNRAP. The length of the CDR3 is 12 residues. CDR3 DNA sequence: TGTGCTAGTGGTTACCGGAACACTGAAGCTTTCTTT. Translated, it gives CASGYRNTEAFF.

The chain combines TRBV27 with TRBJ1-2; 7 bases fit TRBD1. The trim removed 3 bases at V and 3 bases at J, leaving 7 bases unmatched. The CDR3 is 15 residues long. CDR1 and CDR2 (germline): MNHEY, SMNVEV (reference sequence). The CDR3 DNA sequence: TGTGCCAGCAGTTTTAAACAGGGGCAGGACTATGGCTACACCTTC. This sequence encodes CASSFKQGQDYGYTF.

The chain couples TRBV12-3 or TRBV12-4 to TRBJ2-2, with 10 nucleotides matching TRBD1. The V segment lost 5 bases and the J segment 6 bases; nucleotides outside the gene matches: 9. The CDR3 has 16 amino acids. CDR3 DNA: TGTGCCAGCAGTGTAGGACAGGGGGGTCTAGCCGGGGAGCTGTTTTTT. This encodes CASSVGQGGLAGELFF.

V is TRBV6-1 and J is TRBJ2-7; no clear D gene. V lost 5 bases, J lost 1 base, and 9 bases lay in between. The germline gives CDR1 MNHNS, CDR2 SASEGT. The CDR3 loop spans 13 amino acids. The chain's CDR3 is CASSLRNSYEQYF. CDR3 sequence (DNA): TGTGCCAGCAGTCTTAGGAATTCCTACGAGCAGTACTTC.

CDR3 bases: TGTGCCAGTAGTATAGTTACGGGCCGCGGAAACACCATATATTTT. Amino acid sequence: CASSIVTGRGNTIYF. The V call is TRBV19, the J call TRBJ1-3; no clear D. V was cut by 1 base and J by 4 bases, with 11 bases left in between. Germline V lookup: CDR1 LNHDA, CDR2 SQIVND (reference sequence). This CDR3 has 15 residues.

This clonotype was counted once. The CDR3 bases are TGCGCCAGCAGCTTGGCCGAGTTCTCCTACGAGCAGTACTTC. It yields the protein CASSLAEFSYEQYF. The chain employs TRBV5-1 and TRBJ2-7; the D is unclear. Germline V gene data show CDR1 as SGHRS and CDR2 as YFSETQ. CDR3 length: 14 amino acids. Between the trimmed V and J ends, which lost 0 bases and 0 bases, there was a span of 7 bases. Looking up the rest from reference TRBV5-1 and TRBJ2-7 gives the full variable domain: KAGVTQTPRYLIKTRGQQVTLSCSPISGHRSVSWYQQTPGQGLQFLFEYFSETQRNKGNFPGRFSGRQFSNSRSEMNVSTLELGDSALYLCASSLAEFSYEQYFGPGTRLTVT.

This clonotype turned up a few times. This rearrangement joins TRBV11-2 to TRBJ1-2, with D tentatively TRBD1 (5 bases). This CDR3 is 16 amino acids long. V was cut by 4 bases and J by 0 bases, with 15 bases left in between. Germline assignment: CDR1 SGHAT and CDR2 FQNNGV. CDR3 protein: CASSSSGNTANYGYTF. The CDR3 nucleotides read TGTGCCAGCAGCTCCTCAGGGAACACAGCTAACTATGGCTACACCTTC.

The DNA for the CDR3 is TGTGCCAGCAGCTTCGAGGAGATGAACACCGGGGAGCTGTTTTTT. Amino acids: CASSFEEMNTGELFF. The J gene is TRBJ2-2, the V gene TRBV5-6; D gene ambiguous. Trimming cost V 2 bases and J 1 base, with 9 bases left between them. This CDR3 is 15 amino acids long. Looked up from germline, CDR1 is SGHDT and CDR2 is YYEEEE.

The genes are TRBV19 and TRBJ2-3; D is uncertain. CDR1 is LNHDA and CDR2 is SQIVND in the germline V gene (reference sequence). Trimming removed 6 bases from V and 4 bases from J, with 14 bases in between. This CDR3 has 14 residues. The CDR3 DNA sequence: TGTGCCAGTAGCTCCCCCCTCGGGCCAGATACGCAGTATTTT. Its translation is CASSSPLGPDTQYF.

The chain couples TRBV12-3 or TRBV12-4 to TRBJ2-3; D is uncertain. V was clipped by 4 bases and J by 3 bases, with 5 bases between them. The CDR3 has 12 amino acids. The CDR3 here is CASSWVTDTQYF. As DNA, the CDR3 is TGTGCCAGCAGTTGGGTAACAGATACGCAGTATTTT.

The V gene is TRBV9, the J gene TRBJ2-5; 10 bases align to TRBD2. Trimming at V came to 0 bases and at J to 5 bases, leaving 10 bases not matched to a gene. The CDR3 consists of 17 residues. The germline V gene encodes CDR1 SGDLS and CDR2 YYNGEE. The CDR3 reads CASSVGGLAGAGETQYF. The CDR3 nucleotides are TGTGCCAGCAGCGTAGGAGGGCTAGCGGGAGCCGGGGAGACCCAGTACTTC.